This T cell receptor beta chain was observed in a study of T-cell memory formation after mild COVID-19 (dated by TCRdb to about 2021). In terms of the full investigation: Most TCR sequence clusters were specific to one of the two donors. In a couple of donors, T-cell clones that expanded and contracted after mild COVID-19 were followed by sequencing TCRalpha and TCRbeta repertoires longitudinally. The cohort was made up of two young adult volunteers, one female and one male, who were previously healthy.

The instrument was an Illumina NovaSeq 6000. Using 5'RACE with constant-segment primers, TCRalpha and TCRbeta cDNA libraries were constructed, with sample barcodes and unique molecular identifiers added in the process. RNA was extracted from every sample with Trizol reagent. Libraries were amplified in two PCR steps, with a second sample barcode and Illumina TruSeq adapters added in the second step. Sequencing of libraries was performed on an Illumina NovaSeq with 2 x 150 bp paired-end reads. For the original study's pipeline: Demultiplexing of reads and collapsing into UMI-guided consensus sequences were performed with migec v1.2.7. Using mixcr v2.1.11, the UMI consensuses were aligned to TRA and TRB V and J templates and assembled into clonotypes. A clonotype was counted as expanded or contracted only if both edgeR and NoisET called the change significant, with noise models trained on biological replicates. For edgeR calls, the cutoffs were a false discovery rate-adjusted p below 0.01 and a log2 fold-change threshold of 1. As an exploratory analysis of dynamics, max-normalized trajectories of the 1000 most abundant clonotypes were examined by PCA with hierarchical clustering. The CD4 or CD8 phenotype of responding clones was assigned using the separately sequenced CD4+ and CD8+ repertoires. The public sequencing data were trimmed at Q25 with fastp and processed into clonotypes with MiXCR by TCRdb, which kept only in-frame beta chains. Rows are combined by CDR3 protein, so each entry shows the most common genes and DNA. The V and J calls, along with clone size, are taken from TCRdb and not from the paper's own processing. A total of about 390,000 distinct CDR3 sequences appear in this sample, roughly 15% of them only once. The ten largest clones capture under 25% of the sample.

This clonotype was counted at least ten times. Its antigen target is currently unknown. The input lacks base qualities; no much larger clone sits a single base away. Study-wide conclusions, independent of this receptor: The detection of some responding clones in pre-infection memory suggests that pre-existing cross-reactive memory T cells joined the SARS-CoV-2 response. Whether the second-wave clones peaking on day 37 were SARS-CoV-2 specific was not confirmed. Contracting CD4+ clones were located mainly in the CM and EM memory subsets, whereas CD8+ clones were found to be enriched in EMRA. The study included only two mild cases, and larger cohorts that include severe cases with pre-infection samples were judged to be necessary. From day 15 to 85, contracting clones showed balanced CD4/CD8 phenotypes, whereas a second wave of clones that expanded from day 15 to 37 leaned towards CD4+.

PBMCs were isolated by Ficoll-Paque density gradient centrifugation. Sequenced material: PBMCs or a T cell subset sorted from them (not recorded which). The sequence derives from a man aged 18 to 30 who had mild COVID-19 (a few samples of this study predate the infection). The sample titles of this study are shuffled in the database, so cell type and time point are left out; the donor was told from shared clones.

The DNA sequence is given as TGTGCCAGCAGCTATGGGGACAGCGAGCAGTACTTC. Translated, this is CASSYGDSEQYF. The chain joins TRBV7-2 to TRBJ2-7, and TRBD1 aligns with 7 junction nucleotides. The germline V end is reduced by 4 bases and the J end by 6 bases; junction bases left unmatched: 3. Measured from the cysteine to the phenylalanine, the CDR3 is 12 residues long. The read is trimmed to its CDR3 DNA, 36 bases read in frame from base 1. Via the germline V gene, CDR1 is SGHTA and CDR2 FQGNSA.